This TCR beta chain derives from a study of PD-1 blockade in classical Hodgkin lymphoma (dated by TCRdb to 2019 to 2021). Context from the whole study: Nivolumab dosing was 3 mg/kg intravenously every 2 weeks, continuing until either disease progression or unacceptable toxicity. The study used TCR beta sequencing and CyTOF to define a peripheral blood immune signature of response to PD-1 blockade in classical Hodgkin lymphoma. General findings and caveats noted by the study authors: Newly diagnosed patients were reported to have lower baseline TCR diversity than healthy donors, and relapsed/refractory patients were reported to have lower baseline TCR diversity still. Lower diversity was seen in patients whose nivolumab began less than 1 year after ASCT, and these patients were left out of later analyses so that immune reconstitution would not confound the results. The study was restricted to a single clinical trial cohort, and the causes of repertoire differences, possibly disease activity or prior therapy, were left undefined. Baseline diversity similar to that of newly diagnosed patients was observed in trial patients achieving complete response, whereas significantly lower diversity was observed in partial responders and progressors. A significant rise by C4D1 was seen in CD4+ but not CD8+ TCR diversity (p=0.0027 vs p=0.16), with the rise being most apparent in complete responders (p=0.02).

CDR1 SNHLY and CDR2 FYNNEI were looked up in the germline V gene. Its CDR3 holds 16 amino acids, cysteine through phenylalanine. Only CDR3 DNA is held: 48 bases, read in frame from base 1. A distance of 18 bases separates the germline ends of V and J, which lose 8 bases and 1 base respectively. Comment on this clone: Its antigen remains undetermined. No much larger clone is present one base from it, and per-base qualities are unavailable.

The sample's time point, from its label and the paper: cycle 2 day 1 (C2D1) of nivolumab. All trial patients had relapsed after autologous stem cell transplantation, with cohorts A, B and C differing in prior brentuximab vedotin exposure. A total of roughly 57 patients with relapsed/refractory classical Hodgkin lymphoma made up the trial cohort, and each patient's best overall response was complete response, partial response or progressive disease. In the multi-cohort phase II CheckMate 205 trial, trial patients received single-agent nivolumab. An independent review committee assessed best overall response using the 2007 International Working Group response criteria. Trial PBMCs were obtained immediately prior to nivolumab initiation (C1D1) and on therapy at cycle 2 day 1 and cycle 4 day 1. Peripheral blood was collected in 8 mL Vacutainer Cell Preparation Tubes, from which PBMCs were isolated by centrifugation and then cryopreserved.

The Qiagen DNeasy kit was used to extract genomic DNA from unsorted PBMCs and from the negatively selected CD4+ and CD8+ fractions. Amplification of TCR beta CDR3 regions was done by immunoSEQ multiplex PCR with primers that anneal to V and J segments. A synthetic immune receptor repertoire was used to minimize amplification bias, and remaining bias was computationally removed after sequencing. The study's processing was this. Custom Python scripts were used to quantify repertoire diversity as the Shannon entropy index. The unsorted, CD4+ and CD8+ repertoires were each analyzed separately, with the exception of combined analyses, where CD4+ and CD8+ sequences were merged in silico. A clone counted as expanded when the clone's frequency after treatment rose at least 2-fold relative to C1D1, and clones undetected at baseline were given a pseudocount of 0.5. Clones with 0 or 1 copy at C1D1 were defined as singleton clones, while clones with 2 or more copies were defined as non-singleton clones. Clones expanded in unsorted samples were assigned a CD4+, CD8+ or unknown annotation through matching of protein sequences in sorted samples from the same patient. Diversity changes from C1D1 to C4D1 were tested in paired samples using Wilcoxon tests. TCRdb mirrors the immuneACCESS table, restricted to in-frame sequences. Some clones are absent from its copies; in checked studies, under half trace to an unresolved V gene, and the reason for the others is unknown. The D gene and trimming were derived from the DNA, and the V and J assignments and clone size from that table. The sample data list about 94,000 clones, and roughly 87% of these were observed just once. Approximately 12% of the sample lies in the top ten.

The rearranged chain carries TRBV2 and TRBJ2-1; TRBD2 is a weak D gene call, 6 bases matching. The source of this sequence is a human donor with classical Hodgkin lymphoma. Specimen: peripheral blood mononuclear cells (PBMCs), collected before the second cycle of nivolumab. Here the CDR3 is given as CASATKAGLSYNEQFF. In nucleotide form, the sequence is TGTGCCAGCGCGACCAAAGCGGGTCTTTCCTACAATGAGCAGTTCTTC.